The present TCR beta chain was sequenced within a study of beta chain features in type 1 diabetes. The V gene's germline CDR1 is MDHEN and CDR2 SYDVKM. The length of the CDR3 is 11 residues. The J segment lost 6 bases and the V segment lost 8 bases, leaving 3 bases of the junction unmatched. Concerning this clone: Antigen specificity is unknown.

Notes on the study in general: Within each of all four CD4+ subsets, Type 1 diabetes patients had TCRB CDR3s that were moderately but significantly shorter.

cDNA synthesis used the whole RNA isolate, giving expressed TCRB sequences. Using immunoSEQ multiplex PCR, the repertoire was profiled, and TCRdb retains in-frame clones only, with some absent. This table holds about 160,000 clones, around 63% found once. One heparinised blood draw, averaging about 100 mL, came from each donor. The sequenced sample consisted of naive CD4+ T cells from blood. The source of this sequence is a man aged 30-40 years with type 1 diabetes. This sequence joins TRBV28 and TRBJ2-7; TRBD1 aligns across 8 bases. Here the CDR3 reads CASLTGAEQYF. The CDR3 DNA follows: TGTGCCAGCCTGACAGGGGCCGAGCAGTACTTC.